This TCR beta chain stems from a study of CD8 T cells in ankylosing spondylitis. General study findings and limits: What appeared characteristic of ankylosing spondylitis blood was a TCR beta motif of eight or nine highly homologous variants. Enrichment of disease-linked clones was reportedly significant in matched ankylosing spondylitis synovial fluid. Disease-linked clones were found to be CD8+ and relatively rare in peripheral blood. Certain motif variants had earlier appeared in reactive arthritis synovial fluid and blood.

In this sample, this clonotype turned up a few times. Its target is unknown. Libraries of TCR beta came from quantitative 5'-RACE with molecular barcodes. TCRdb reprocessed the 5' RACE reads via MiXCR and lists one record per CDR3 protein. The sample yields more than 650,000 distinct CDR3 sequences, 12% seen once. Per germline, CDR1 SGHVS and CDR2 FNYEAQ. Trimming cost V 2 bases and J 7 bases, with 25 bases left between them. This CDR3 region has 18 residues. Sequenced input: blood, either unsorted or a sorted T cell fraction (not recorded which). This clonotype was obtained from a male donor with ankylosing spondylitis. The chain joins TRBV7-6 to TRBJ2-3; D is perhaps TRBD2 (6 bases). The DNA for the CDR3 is TGTGCCAGCAGCTTAACCGGAGGGTTTTCCGGGAAGACAAATACGCAGTATTTT. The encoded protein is CASSLTGGFSGKTNTQYF. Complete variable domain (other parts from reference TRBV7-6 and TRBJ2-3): GAGVSQSPRYKVTKRGQDVALRCDPISGHVSLYWYRQALGQGPEFLTYFNYEAQQDKSGLPNDRFSAERPEGSISTLTIQRTEQRDSAMYRCASSLTGGFSGKTNTQYFGPGTRLTVL.